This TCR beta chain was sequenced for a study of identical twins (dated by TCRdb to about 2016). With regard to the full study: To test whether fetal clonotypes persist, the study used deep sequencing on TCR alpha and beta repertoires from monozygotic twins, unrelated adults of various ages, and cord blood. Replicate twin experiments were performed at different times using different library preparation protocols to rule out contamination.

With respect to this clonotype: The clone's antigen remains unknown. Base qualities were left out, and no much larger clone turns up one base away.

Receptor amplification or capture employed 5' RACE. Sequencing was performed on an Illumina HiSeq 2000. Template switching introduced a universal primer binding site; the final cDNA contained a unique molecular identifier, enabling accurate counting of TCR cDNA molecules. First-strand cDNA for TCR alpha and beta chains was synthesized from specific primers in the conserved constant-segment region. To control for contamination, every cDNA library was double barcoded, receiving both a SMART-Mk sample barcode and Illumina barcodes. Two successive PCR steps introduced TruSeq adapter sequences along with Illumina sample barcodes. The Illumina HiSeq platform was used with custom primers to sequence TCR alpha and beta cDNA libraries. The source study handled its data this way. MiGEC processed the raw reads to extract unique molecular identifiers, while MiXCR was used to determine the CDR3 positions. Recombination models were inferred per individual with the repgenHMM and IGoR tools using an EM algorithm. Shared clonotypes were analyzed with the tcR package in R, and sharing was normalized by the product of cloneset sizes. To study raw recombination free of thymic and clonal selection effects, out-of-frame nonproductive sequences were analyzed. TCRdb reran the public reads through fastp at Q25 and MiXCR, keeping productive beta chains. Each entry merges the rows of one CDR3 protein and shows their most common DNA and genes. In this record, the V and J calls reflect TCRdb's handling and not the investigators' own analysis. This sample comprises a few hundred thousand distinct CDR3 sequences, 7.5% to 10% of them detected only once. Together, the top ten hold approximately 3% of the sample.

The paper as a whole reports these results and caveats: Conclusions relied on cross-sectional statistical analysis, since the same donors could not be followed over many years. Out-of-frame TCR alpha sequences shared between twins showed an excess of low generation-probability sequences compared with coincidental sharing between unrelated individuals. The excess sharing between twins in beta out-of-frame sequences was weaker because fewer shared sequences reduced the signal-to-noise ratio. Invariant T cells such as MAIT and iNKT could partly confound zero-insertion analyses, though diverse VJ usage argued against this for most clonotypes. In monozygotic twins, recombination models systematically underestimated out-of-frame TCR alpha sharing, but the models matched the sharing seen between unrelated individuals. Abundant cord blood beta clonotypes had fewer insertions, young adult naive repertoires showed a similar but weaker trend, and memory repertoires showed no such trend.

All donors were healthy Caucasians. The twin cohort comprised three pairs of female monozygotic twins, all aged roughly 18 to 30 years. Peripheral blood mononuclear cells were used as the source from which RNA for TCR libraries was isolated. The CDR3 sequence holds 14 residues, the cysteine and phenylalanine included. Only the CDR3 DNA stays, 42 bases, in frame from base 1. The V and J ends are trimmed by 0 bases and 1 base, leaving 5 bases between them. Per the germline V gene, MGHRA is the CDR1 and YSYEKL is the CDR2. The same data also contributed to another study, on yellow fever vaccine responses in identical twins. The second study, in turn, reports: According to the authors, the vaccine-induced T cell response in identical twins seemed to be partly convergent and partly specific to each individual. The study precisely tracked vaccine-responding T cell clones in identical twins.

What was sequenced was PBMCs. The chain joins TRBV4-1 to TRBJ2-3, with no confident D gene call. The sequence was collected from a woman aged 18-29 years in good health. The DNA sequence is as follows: TGCGCCAGCAGCCAAGACCCAGGCACAGATACGCAGTATTTT. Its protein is CASSQDPGTDTQYF.